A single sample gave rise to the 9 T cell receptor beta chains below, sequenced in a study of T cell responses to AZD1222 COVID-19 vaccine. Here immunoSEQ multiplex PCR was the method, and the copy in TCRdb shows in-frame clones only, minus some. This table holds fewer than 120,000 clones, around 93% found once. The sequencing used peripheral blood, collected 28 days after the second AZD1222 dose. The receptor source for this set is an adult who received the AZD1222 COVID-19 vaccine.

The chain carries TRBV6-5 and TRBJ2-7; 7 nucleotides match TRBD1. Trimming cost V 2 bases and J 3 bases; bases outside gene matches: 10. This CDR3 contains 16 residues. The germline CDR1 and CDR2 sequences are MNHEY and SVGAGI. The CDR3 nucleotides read TGTGCCAGCAGTTACCACGCCGACAGGGCGTTCTACGAGCAGTACTTC. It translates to CASSYHADRAFYEQYF.

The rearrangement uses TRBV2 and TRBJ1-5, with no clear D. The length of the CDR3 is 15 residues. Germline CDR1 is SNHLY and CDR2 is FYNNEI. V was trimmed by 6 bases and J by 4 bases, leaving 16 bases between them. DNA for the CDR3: TGTGCCAGCAGGACTCGGGAAGGGCGGAATCAGCCCCAGCATTTT. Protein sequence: CASRTREGRNQPQHF.

The CDR3, as DNA: TGTGCCAGCAGCCCCCCGGGGACGGACGCCTACGAGCAGTACTTC. This sequence encodes CASSPPGTDAYEQYF. The rearrangement uses TRBV6-5 and TRBJ2-7; D may match TRBD1 or TRBD2 (5 bases each). The CDR3 spans 15 residues. The germline V and J ends were trimmed by 6 bases and 2 bases, with 17 bases remaining between them. Germline V gives CDR1 MNHEY, CDR2 SVGAGI.

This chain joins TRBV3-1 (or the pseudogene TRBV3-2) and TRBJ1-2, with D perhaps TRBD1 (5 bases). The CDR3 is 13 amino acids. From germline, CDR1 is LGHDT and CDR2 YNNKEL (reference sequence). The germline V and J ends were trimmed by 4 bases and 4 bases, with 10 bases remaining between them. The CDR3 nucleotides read TGTGCCAGCAGCCCAAGGGGATCCTATGGCTACACCTTC. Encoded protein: CASSPRGSYGYTF.

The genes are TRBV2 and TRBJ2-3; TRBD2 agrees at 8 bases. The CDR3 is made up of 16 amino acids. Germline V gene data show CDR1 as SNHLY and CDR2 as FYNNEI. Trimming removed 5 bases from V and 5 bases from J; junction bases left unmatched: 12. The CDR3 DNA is TGTGCCAGCAGTCTAGCGGGTGAGGTCACGGGAGATACGCAGTATTTT. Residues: CASSLAGEVTGDTQYF.

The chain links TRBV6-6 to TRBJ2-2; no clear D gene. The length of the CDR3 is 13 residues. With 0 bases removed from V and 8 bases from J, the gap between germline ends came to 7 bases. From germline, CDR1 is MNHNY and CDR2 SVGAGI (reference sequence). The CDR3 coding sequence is TGTGCCAGCAGTTACTCGAAGATTGGGGAGCTGTTTTTT. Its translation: CASSYSKIGELFF.

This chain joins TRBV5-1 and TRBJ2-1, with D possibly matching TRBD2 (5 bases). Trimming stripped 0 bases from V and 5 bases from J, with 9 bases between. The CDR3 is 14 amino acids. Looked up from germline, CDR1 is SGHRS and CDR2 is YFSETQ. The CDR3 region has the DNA TGCGCCAGCAGCTTGGCGACTACCAACAATGAGCAGTTCTTC. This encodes CASSLATTNNEQFF.

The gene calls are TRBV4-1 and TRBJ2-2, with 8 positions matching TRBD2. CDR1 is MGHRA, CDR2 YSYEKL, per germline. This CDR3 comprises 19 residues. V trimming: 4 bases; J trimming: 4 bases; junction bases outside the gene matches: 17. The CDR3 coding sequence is TGCGCCAGCAGCCCCCAGGGCCCTAGCAGCGGGGGTTTCACCGGGGAGCTGTTTTTT. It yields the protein CASSPQGPSSGGFTGELFF.

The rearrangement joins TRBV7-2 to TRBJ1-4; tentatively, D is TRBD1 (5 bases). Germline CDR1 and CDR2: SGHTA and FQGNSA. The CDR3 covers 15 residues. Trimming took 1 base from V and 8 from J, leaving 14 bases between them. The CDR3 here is CASSLVAREGEKLFF. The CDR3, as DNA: TGTGCCAGCAGCTTAGTGGCCAGGGAGGGAGAAAAACTGTTTTTT.